A single sample is the source of the 24 T cell receptor beta chains below, sequenced in a study of T cells in Graves' hyperthyroidism and ophthalmopathy. RNA transcripts provided the source from which TCR beta CDR3 regions were amplified. The HTBI set primed first-round TCR CDR3 RT-PCR. Each CDR3 protein is one row after TCRdb ran MiXCR on the multiplex PCR reads. The table has about 360,000 distinct CDR3 sequences, 15% to 19% seen once. The sequencing sample was made of blood. The receptor source for this set is a woman in her late teens or twenties with Graves' hyperthyroidism that later progressed to Graves' ophthalmopathy.

This clonotype was observed many times. The chain links TRBV2 to TRBJ2-4, with 7 bases identical to TRBD1. Germline V gene lookup returns CDR1 SNHLY and CDR2 FYNNEI. V dropped 7 bases and J dropped 9; count of bases not matched to a gene: 9. The CDR3 contains 13 residues. The CDR3 protein is CASTEGRQGIQYF. The CDR3 bases are TGTGCCAGCACAGAAGGGAGACAGGGCATTCAGTACTTC.

This clonotype occurred a few times. This sequence may be a read error, since a much larger clone differs from it by one base. V gene TRBV3-1 combines with J gene TRBJ2-5; TRBD2 matches 13 bases. Germline-derived CDR1 and CDR2 are LGHDT and YNNKEL (reference sequence). The junction had 10 bases not matched to a gene; V was cut back by 0 bases and J by 9 bases. The CDR3 is 17 residues long. CDR3 DNA sequence: TGTGCCAGCAGCCAAGATAGGGGACTAGCGGGAATGGAGGCCCAGTACTTC. Encoded protein: CASSQDRGLAGMEAQYF.

This chain joins TRBV19 and TRBJ2-1; the D call may be TRBD1 or TRBD2 (5 bases each). V lost 10 bases to trimming and J lost 6 bases, with 28 bases between them. This CDR3 has 17 residues. The V gene's germline CDR1 is LNHDA and CDR2 SQIVND (reference sequence). The CDR3 region is CATRAQAILNRGNEQFF. As DNA, the CDR3 is TGTGCCACTAGGGCACAGGCTATCTTAAATCGGGGCAATGAGCAGTTCTTC. Full variable domain (rest looked up from reference TRBV19 and TRBJ2-1): DGGITQSPKYLFRKEGQNVTLSCEQNLNHDAMYWYRQDPGQGLRLIYYSQIVNDFQKGDIAEGYSVSREKKESFPLTVTSAQKNPTAFYLCATRAQAILNRGNEQFFGPGTRLTVL.

This clonotype was seen a single time. The chain has TRBV4-1 and TRBJ1-4; no reliable D call. The germline V and J ends were trimmed by 4 bases and 4 bases, with 25 bases remaining between them. The germline CDR1 and CDR2 sequences are MGHRA and YSYEKL. The CDR3 loop spans 19 amino acids. CDR3 coding DNA: TGCGCCAGCAGCCCCGTGACGGGAGGGATCATTCCGGTTAATGAAAAACTGTTTTTT. It encodes CASSPVTGGIIPVNEKLFF.

Concerning this clonotype: A read error is possible here, since a much larger clone lies one base away. V gene TRBV30 combines with J gene TRBJ1-2; 8 bases map to TRBD1. CDR1 and CDR2 (germline): GTSNPN, SVGIG (reference sequence). The CDR3 contains 12 residues. J was trimmed by 5 bases and V by 4 bases; bases with no gene match: 3. The CDR3 bases are TGTGCCTGGACGGGACAGGCTTATGGCTACACCTTC. It specifies CAWTGQAYGYTF.

The V call is TRBV19, the J call TRBJ2-1; 9 nucleotides line up with TRBD2. This CDR3 contains 17 residues. Germline V lookup: CDR1 LNHDA, CDR2 SQIVND (reference sequence). The junction had 11 bases not matched to a gene; V was cut back by 0 bases and J by 8 bases. CDR3 coding DNA: TGTGCCAGTAGTATAGAGGGGGTGGCGGGGGGGGGGGATGAGCAGTTCTTC. This codes for CASSIEGVAGGGDEQFF.

At least ten counts were recorded for this clonotype. The gene calls are TRBV6-5 and TRBJ2-3; the match to TRBD2 covers 7 bases. Germline V gene lookup returns CDR1 MNHEY and CDR2 SVGAGI. The CDR3 has 15 amino acids. Germline trimming cut 2 bases from V and 3 bases from J; bases unmatched to any gene: 5. The CDR3 bases are TGTGCCAGCAGTTACGGGGGAGGGGTTACAGATACGCAGTATTTT. Residues: CASSYGGGVTDTQYF.

This clonotype has ten or more counts. The V gene is TRBV7-2, the J gene TRBJ1-4, with 9 bases aligning to TRBD1. V shed 5 bases and J 2 bases; nucleotides not matched to a gene: 18. This CDR3 region has 20 residues. CDR1 is SGHTA, CDR2 FQGNSA, per germline. As DNA, the CDR3 is TGTGCCAGCAGCCCCCATAGCCTAACAGGGGGCGGCCTTACTAATGAAAAACTGTTTTTT. Its protein product is CASSPHSLTGGGLTNEKLFF. The full variable domain, rest sourced from reference TRBV7-2 and TRBJ1-4, is GAGVSQSPSNKVTEKGKDVELRCDPISGHTALYWYRQSLGQGLEFLIYFQGNSAPDKSGLPSDRFSAERTGGSVSTLTIQRTQQEDSAVYLCASSPHSLTGGGLTNEKLFFGSGTQLSVL.

In its sample, this clonotype was seen many times. The genes are TRBV20-1 and TRBJ2-7; 9 bases are shared with TRBD1. This CDR3 spans 13 amino acids. Germline CDR1 is DFQATT and CDR2 is SNEGSKA (reference sequence). J lost 3 bases, V lost 3 bases, and 3 bases had no gene match. The CDR3 loop is CSARTGGVYEQYF. Here the CDR3 DNA reads TGCAGTGCTAGGACAGGGGGAGTCTACGAGCAGTACTTC.

This clonotype has a count of ten or more. One end of the junction is discordant with germline, which a read error may explain. V and J are TRBV9 and TRBJ2-3; 7 nucleotides align to TRBD2. The V gene's germline CDR1 is SGDLS and CDR2 YYNGEE. The CDR3 spans 15 residues. The CDR3 sequence: CASSVGGSGTDTQYF. The CDR3 DNA reads as TGTGCCAGCAGTGTAGGCGGGAGCGGCACAGATACGCAGTATTTT.

This clonotype was recorded at least ten times. V gene TRBV12-3 or TRBV12-4 combines with J gene TRBJ2-7; D may be TRBD1 (6 bases). The CDR3 covers 14 residues. Trimming took off 2 bases at V and 2 bases at J, with 10 bases between the two ends. CDR3 sequence (DNA): TGTGCCAGCAGTTTACACAGGGCACCCTACGAGCAGTACTTC. It is translated as CASSLHRAPYEQYF.

This clonotype has at least ten counts. This rearrangement joins TRBV12-5 to TRBJ2-1, with 9 bases lining up with TRBD2. Per the germline V gene, CDR1 is LGHNT and CDR2 is FRNRAP. J lost 5 bases, V lost 1 base, and 3 bases had no gene match. There are 15 residues in the CDR3. The CDR3 protein is CASGLGSGSNNEQFF. CDR3 sequence (DNA): TGTGCTAGTGGTTTGGGTAGCGGGAGCAACAATGAGCAGTTCTTC.

This clonotype was counted at least ten times. V is TRBV7-2 and J is TRBJ2-7; TRBD2 agrees at 11 bases. The germline V gene has CDR1 SGHTA and CDR2 FQGNSA. The CDR3 length is 14 residues. V shed 5 bases and J 4 bases; nucleotides not matched to a gene: 4. This chain's CDR3 is CASSPLAGGYEQYF. The DNA for the CDR3 is TGTGCCAGCAGCCCTCTAGCGGGAGGATACGAGCAGTACTTC.

A word on this clonotype: A junction end diverges from the germline sequence, so it may reflect a read error. DNA of the CDR3: TGTGCCAGCTCGCCACAAGATGGCTCCTACGAGCAGTACTTC. This encodes CASSPQDGSYEQYF. The J gene is TRBJ2-7, the V gene TRBV18; D is uncertain. The CDR3 is made up of 14 amino acids. Looked up from germline, CDR1 is KGHSH and CDR2 is LQKENI.

On this clonotype itself: This could be a read error, since a much larger clone is one nucleotide away. This sequence joins TRBV20-1 and TRBJ2-3; D is undetermined. Trimming pared 5 bases from V and 0 bases from J, leaving 12 bases between. Germline CDR1 reads DFQATT; CDR2 reads SNEGSKA (reference sequence). This CDR3 region has 14 residues. CDR3 in amino acids: CSALTQDSTDTQYF. CDR3 in DNA: TGCAGTGCTCTAACCCAGGATAGCACAGATACGCAGTATTTT.

This clonotype was counted at least ten times. This chain connects TRBV28 to TRBJ1-6, with a tentative D call TRBD1 (5 bases). V shed 7 bases and J shed 4 bases, with 20 bases lying between them. Germline CDR1 reads MDHEN; CDR2 reads SYDVKM. The CDR3 has 17 residues. Here the CDR3 DNA reads TGTGCCAGCACCTTAGCCCGGGGGTGGGAATATAATTCACCCCTCCACTTT. Residues: CASTLARGWEYNSPLHF.

Concerning this clonotype itself: This sequence may be a read error, since a much larger clone differs from it by one base. The chain recombines TRBV27 with TRBJ1-6, with D perhaps TRBD1 (6 bases). This CDR3 contains 15 residues. Looked up from germline, CDR1 is MNHEY and CDR2 is SMNVEV (reference sequence). V was cut by 5 bases and J by 9 bases, with 17 bases left in between. CDR3 region: CASSHRGAGVSPLHF. As DNA, the CDR3 is TGTGCCAGCAGTCACCGGGGGGCTGGAGTTTCACCCCTCCACTTT.

Many counts were recorded for this clonotype. The chain has TRBV20-1 and TRBJ1-4, with D possibly TRBD1 on 5 matching bases. There are 12 residues in the CDR3. Germline loops: CDR1 DFQATT, CDR2 SNEGSKA (reference sequence). V was cut by 6 bases and J by 5 bases, with 10 bases left in between. CDR3 coding DNA: TGCAGTGCCTATGGGGGGAATGAAAAACTGTTTTTT. Amino acids: CSAYGGNEKLFF.

This clonotype was detected only a few times. Just one base apart from a much larger clone, this may be a read error. This chain connects TRBV7-9 to TRBJ1-5; a weak D match, TRBD1 (6 bases). Germline CDR1 reads SEHNR; CDR2 reads FQNEAQ (reference sequence). V lost 0 bases and J lost 6, with 12 bases in between. The CDR3 runs 15 residues. CDR3 protein: CASSLAAGEGQPQHF. The CDR3 DNA follows: TGTGCCAGCAGCTTAGCGGCAGGGGAAGGTCAGCCCCAGCATTTT.

The chain links TRBV4-1 to TRBJ2-7; D possibly corresponds to TRBD1 (5 bases). V lost 1 base and J lost 3, with 13 bases in between. The CDR3 is 15 amino acids. Germline values: CDR1 MGHRA, CDR2 YSYEKL. In DNA form, the CDR3 reads TGCGCCAGCAGCCAAGTGGGGCAACTCTTCTACGAGCAGTACTTC. It is translated as CASSQVGQLFYEQYF.

The V gene is TRBV2, the J gene TRBJ2-3, with a tentative D call TRBD1 (6 bases). The V end was cut by 7 bases, the J end by 4 bases, with 15 bases between. From germline, CDR1 is SNHLY and CDR2 FYNNEI. The CDR3 totals 14 residues. In DNA form, the CDR3 reads TGTGCCAGCATGAAGGGGGACCTCTCAGATACGCAGTATTTT. Translated: CASMKGDLSDTQYF.

This clonotype was counted at least ten times. The chain has TRBV7-8 and TRBJ2-7; 7 positions agree with TRBD2. The germline V gene encodes CDR1 SGHVS and CDR2 FQNEAQ. With V trimmed by 1 base and J by 1 base, 4 bases remained unmatched. The CDR3 has 15 residues. As DNA, the CDR3 is TGTGCCAGCAGCTTAGTGTCTAGCGGTTCCTACGAGCAGTACTTC. This codes for CASSLVSSGSYEQYF.

The table lists this clonotype with many counts. The rearrangement links TRBV5-6 to TRBJ1-1; the D is unclear. The V gene's germline CDR1 is SGHDT and CDR2 YYEEEE. V was pared by 2 bases and J by 1 base, with 3 bases between. The CDR3 sequence is 12 residues long. The CDR3 protein is CASSFQNTEAFF. The CDR3 coding sequence is TGTGCCAGCAGCTTCCAGAACACTGAAGCTTTCTTT.

This clonotype was found many times. CDR3 sequence reads: CSARDPLAGAYEQYF. The CDR3 coding sequence is TGCAGTGCTAGAGACCCTCTTGCGGGGGCCTACGAGCAGTACTTC. The gene calls are TRBV20-1 and TRBJ2-7, with 7 bases aligning to TRBD2. The CDR3 has 15 amino acids. J was trimmed by 2 bases and V by 0 bases; bases with no gene match: 7. In germline, CDR1 is DFQATT, CDR2 SNEGSKA (reference sequence).